Listed below are T cell receptor beta chains from one sample, sequenced in a study of blood T cell repertoires in COVID-19. Repertoires were generated with immunoSEQ multiplex PCR, while TCRdb's copy carries only in-frame clones and drops some. The sample has a few hundred thousand clones, 65% to 85% seen once. Sequencing was performed on PBMCs or T cells enriched from blood (not recorded which). The receptors here all came from a man aged 45-65 years who had recovered from COVID-19. Each CDR3 is given with its conserved first and last residue. Fields, in order: J gene, V gene, CDR3 length, CDR3 protein.

>TRBJ1-2|TRBV7-8|15
CASSPLTVPPGGYTF
>TRBJ2-2|TRBV6-1|16
CASSGQGARSTGELFF
>TRBJ1-1|TRBV5-1|13
CASSLLAYTEAFF
>TRBJ2-3|TRBV9|14
CASSGGTAGSTQYF
>TRBJ2-7|TRBV11-3|14
CASSLPGYSYEQYF
>TRBJ1-1|TRBV3-1/TRBV3-2|13
CASQELMNTEAFF
>TRBJ2-2|TRBV10-3|15
CAIPGTSGYPGELFF
>TRBJ1-3|TRBV7-2|14
CASSKSISGNTIYF
>TRBJ1-4|TRBV7-7|15
CASSLGQATNEKLFF
>TRBJ2-1|TRBV29-1|14
CSVLRDRALNEQFF
>TRBJ2-1|TRBV27|14
CASSPAGSYNEQFF
>TRBJ2-7|TRBV27|15
CASSFKSSGRDEQYF
>TRBJ2-5|TRBV10-3|13
CAIAARAGETQYF
>TRBJ1-5|TRBV7-8|14
CASSWTEGRQPQHF
>TRBJ1-6|TRBV12-5|14
CASGFGQESSPLHF
>TRBJ1-6|TRBV27|15
CASSLNRSYNSPLHF
>TRBJ2-3|TRBV4-1|17
CASSWRGGRAPTDTQYF
>TRBJ2-1|TRBV6-2/TRBV6-3|16
CASSPVWLRSYNEQFF
>TRBJ2-5|TRBV10-3|14
CATGTSGGAETQYF
>TRBJ1-2|TRBV25-1|15
CASSEPGAANYGYTF
>TRBJ2-5|TRBV6-5|15
CASKHGTGFLETQYF
>TRBJ1-1|TRBV12-5|14
CASREDSSLTEAFF
>TRBJ1-2|TRBV25-1|12
CASMKGARGYTF
>TRBJ2-2|TRBV27|13
CASTRTYTGELFF
>TRBJ2-2|TRBV7-9|17
CASSFWALRREVGELFF
>TRBJ2-1|TRBV7-8|17
CASSLKRGQGSRNEQFF
>TRBJ1-6|TRBV12-3/TRBV12-4|12
CASSLYSSPLHF
>TRBJ2-1|TRBV5-4|16
CASSLSGLAVSSEQFF
>TRBJ1-6|TRBV5-1|16
CASSQTGRAYNSPLHF
>TRBJ1-1|TRBV11-2|13
CASSFDRGTEAFF
>TRBJ1-1|TRBV7-2|12
CASSLTDIRAFF
>TRBJ1-1|TRBV7-6|18
CASSLVSKDRGSNTEAFF
>TRBJ2-5|TRBV19|14
CASSINTGQGTQYF
>TRBJ2-6|TRBV14|16
CASSQTGGYGANVLTF
>TRBJ2-7|TRBV6-2/TRBV6-3|18
CASSYGNQGGTLSYEQYF
>TRBJ1-2|TRBV5-1|13
CASSPGQSYGYTF
>TRBJ1-2|TRBV30|13
CAWSVQGVEGYTF
>TRBJ2-1|TRBV7-3|15
CASSAPGLAITRQFF
>TRBJ2-5|TRBV18|14
CASSPRLAKETQYF
>TRBJ2-5|TRBV20-1|11
CSAVLQETQYF
>TRBJ1-5|TRBV10-2|14
CASSEETWDQPQHF
>TRBJ2-3|TRBV19|16
CASSGLAGYGTDTQYF
>TRBJ2-7|TRBV5-6|14
CASSSGQHSYEQYF
>TRBJ2-5|TRBV3-1/TRBV3-2|14
CASSLNRGPETQYF
>TRBJ2-7|TRBV27|14
CASSLGTSGYEQYF
>TRBJ2-3|TRBV4-1|13
CASSQAVLDTQYF
>TRBJ2-7|TRBV7-3|15
CASSQTSLAGGRQYF
>TRBJ2-5|TRBV19|15
CASSTLGLAQETQYF
>TRBJ1-2|TRBV19|15
CASNLPGTVNYGYTF
>TRBJ1-5|TRBV2|14
CASRIDTSNQPQHF
>TRBJ2-7|TRBV27|15
CASSFGGTGNYEQYF
>TRBJ2-3|TRBV2|15
CASRGLAGRTDTQYF
>TRBJ1-3|TRBV6-6|14
CASSDDRSGNTIYF
>TRBJ2-5|TRBV15|16
CATSRGRKAGQETQYF
>TRBJ2-7|TRBV2|12
CASSGIRGEQYF